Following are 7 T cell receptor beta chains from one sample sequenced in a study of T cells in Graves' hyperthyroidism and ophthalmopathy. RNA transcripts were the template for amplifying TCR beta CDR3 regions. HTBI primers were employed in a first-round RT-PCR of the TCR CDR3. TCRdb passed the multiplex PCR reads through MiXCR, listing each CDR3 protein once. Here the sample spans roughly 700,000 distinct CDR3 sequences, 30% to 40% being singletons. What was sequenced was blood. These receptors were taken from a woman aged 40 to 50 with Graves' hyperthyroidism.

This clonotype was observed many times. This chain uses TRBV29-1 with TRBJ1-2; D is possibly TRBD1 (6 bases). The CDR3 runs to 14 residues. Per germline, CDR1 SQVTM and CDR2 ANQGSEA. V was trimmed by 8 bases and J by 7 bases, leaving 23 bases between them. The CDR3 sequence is CSSERGAPRAGYTF. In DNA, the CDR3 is TGCAGCTCCGAGAGGGGGGCTCCTCGGGCTGGCTACACCTTC.

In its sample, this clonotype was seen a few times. The CDR3 DNA reads as TGTGCCAGCAGTTACCTAACAGGGGGAGGGTATGGCTACACCTTC. Translated: CASSYLTGGGYGYTF. The chain recombines TRBV6-5 with TRBJ1-2; 8 bases fit TRBD1. J lost 5 bases, V lost 2 bases, and 7 bases had no gene match. This CDR3 has 15 residues. Germline V lookup: CDR1 MNHEY, CDR2 SVGAGI.

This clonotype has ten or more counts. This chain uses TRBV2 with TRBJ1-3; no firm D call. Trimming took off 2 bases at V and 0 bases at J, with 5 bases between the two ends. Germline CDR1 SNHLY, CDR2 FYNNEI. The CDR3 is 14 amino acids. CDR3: CASSETVSGNTIYF. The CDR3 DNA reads TGTGCCAGCAGTGAAACGGTCTCTGGAAACACCATATATTTT.

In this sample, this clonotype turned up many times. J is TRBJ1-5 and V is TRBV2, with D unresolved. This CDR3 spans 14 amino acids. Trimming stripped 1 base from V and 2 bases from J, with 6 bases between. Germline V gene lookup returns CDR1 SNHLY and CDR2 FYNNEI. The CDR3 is CASSEGLGNQPQHF. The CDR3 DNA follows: TGTGCCAGCAGTGAAGGGTTGGGCAATCAGCCCCAGCATTTT.

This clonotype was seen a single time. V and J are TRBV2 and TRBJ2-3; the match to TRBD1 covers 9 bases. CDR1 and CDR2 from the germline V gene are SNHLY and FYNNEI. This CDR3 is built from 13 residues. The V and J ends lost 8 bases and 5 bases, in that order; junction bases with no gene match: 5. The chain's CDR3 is CASARDREDTQYF. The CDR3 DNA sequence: TGTGCCAGCGCTCGGGACAGGGAAGATACGCAGTATTTT.

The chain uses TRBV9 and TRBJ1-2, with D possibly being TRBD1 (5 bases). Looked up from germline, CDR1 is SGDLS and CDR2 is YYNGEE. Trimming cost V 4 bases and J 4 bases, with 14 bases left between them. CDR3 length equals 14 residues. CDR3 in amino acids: CASSSRRGPYGYTF. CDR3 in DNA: TGTGCCAGCAGCTCGCGACGGGGCCCCTATGGCTACACCTTC.

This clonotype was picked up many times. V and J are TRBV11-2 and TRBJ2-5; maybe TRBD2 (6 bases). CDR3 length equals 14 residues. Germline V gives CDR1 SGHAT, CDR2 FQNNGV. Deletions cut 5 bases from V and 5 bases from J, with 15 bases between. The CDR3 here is CASSRGGVGETQYF. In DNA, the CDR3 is TGTGCCAGCAGCCGGGGCGGGGTCGGGGAGACCCAGTACTTC.